These 25 T cell receptor beta chains were sequenced from one sample in a study of blood T cell repertoires in COVID-19. Profiling relied on immunoSEQ multiplex PCR, and the TCRdb table lists in-frame clones only, not all of them. This table has under 300,000 clones, 85% to 90% appearing once. Sequencing was carried out using PBMCs or T cells enriched from blood (not recorded which). These receptors all stem from a woman aged 18-29 years who had recovered from COVID-19.

This clone was counted a few times. The gene calls are TRBV15 and TRBJ2-3; TRBD2 agrees at 10 bases. The CDR3 is 17 residues long. V lost 0 bases, J lost 5 bases, and 8 bases stayed unmatched. Germline V gene sequence: CDR1 LNHNV, CDR2 YYDKDF (reference sequence). CDR3 DNA sequence: TGTGCCACCAGCAGAGATCGGGCTAGCGGGGGTAGAGATACGCAGTATTTT. Amino acids: CATSRDRASGGRDTQYF.

CDR3 sequence reads: CASSQSTSAAYEQYF. The CDR3 region has the DNA TGTGCCAGCAGCCAATCTACTAGCGCCGCCTACGAGCAGTACTTC. This chain uses TRBV16 with TRBJ2-7, with 7 bases fitting TRBD2. CDR1 is KGHSY, CDR2 FQNENV, per germline. CDR3 length: 15 residues. V trimming: 0 bases; J trimming: 2 bases; junction bases outside the gene matches: 4.

CDR3 bases: TGTGCCAGCAGTTACTTGGTGGGGGCCTTGAACACTGAAGCTTTCTTT. This translates into CASSYLVGALNTEAFF. The chain combines TRBV6-6 with TRBJ1-1; weak D call: TRBD1 (6 bases). CDR3 length equals 16 residues. Trimming took 1 base from V and 0 from J, leaving 12 bases between them. Germline V gene lookup returns CDR1 MNHNY and CDR2 SVGAGI (reference sequence).

The chain carries TRBV18 and TRBJ1-6, with a tentative D call TRBD1 (6 bases). V lost 3 bases, J lost 9 bases, and 21 bases lay in between. CDR1 and CDR2 from the germline V gene are KGHSH and LQKENI. The CDR3 is made up of 17 amino acids. The CDR3 region has the DNA TGTGCCAGCTCACCCACGGACAGTCCCTCCGGTAGTTCACCCCTCCACTTT. It is translated as CASSPTDSPSGSSPLHF.

The V gene is TRBV3-1 (or the pseudogene TRBV3-2), the J gene TRBJ2-5; perhaps TRBD1 as D (6 bases). Trimming took off 0 bases at V and 1 base at J, with 12 bases between the two ends. Germline V gives CDR1 LGHDT, CDR2 YNNKEL (reference sequence). The CDR3 has 16 amino acids. This chain's CDR3 is CASSQDWLQGQETQYF. In nucleotides, the CDR3 is TGTGCCAGCAGCCAAGATTGGTTACAGGGCCAAGAGACCCAGTACTTC.

The rearrangement joins TRBV5-4 to TRBJ2-1, with 9 nucleotides matching TRBD2. V shed 0 bases and J 6 bases; nucleotides not matched to a gene: 4. There are 15 residues in the CDR3. The germline CDR1 and CDR2 sequences are SGHNT and YYREEE (reference sequence). The chain's CDR3 is CASSLETSGLNEQFF. CDR3 bases: TGTGCCAGCAGCTTGGAGACTAGCGGACTCAATGAGCAGTTCTTC.

The chain joins TRBV19 to TRBJ1-1; D remains unclear. Trimming left V 5 bases short and J 7 bases short, with 14 bases between. The germline CDR1 and CDR2 sequences are LNHDA and SQIVND (reference sequence). The CDR3 sequence is 13 residues long. The CDR3 sequence is CASSPLKSGEAFF. The CDR3 nucleotides are TGTGCCAGTAGTCCCCTAAAGAGCGGTGAAGCTTTCTTT.

J is TRBJ1-1 and V is TRBV2; 9 bases fit TRBD1. Germline loops: CDR1 SNHLY, CDR2 FYNNEI. V gave up 0 bases and J gave up 5 bases; unmatched junction bases: 13. There are 18 residues in the CDR3. CDR3 coding DNA: TGTGCCAGCAGTGAAGCGTGGGACAGGGAGGCAGGTAAGACTGAAGCTTTCTTT. Translated, it gives CASSEAWDREAGKTEAFF.

The V call is TRBV5-1, the J call TRBJ2-7; D might be TRBD2 (6 bases). Germline CDR1 SGHRS, CDR2 YFSETQ. V was shortened by 2 bases and J by 1 base, with 16 bases between the two germline ends. The CDR3 has 16 amino acids. In nucleotides, the CDR3 is TGCGCCAGCAGCTTTGGAAGGGGAGGCTTATCCTACGAGCAGTACTTC. Amino acids: CASSFGRGGLSYEQYF.

The chain links TRBV4-2 to TRBJ2-5, with a tentative D call TRBD2 (5 bases). Germline loops: CDR1 LGHNA, CDR2 YNFKEQ. The CDR3 loop spans 14 amino acids. Trimming took off 3 bases at V and 3 bases at J, with 11 bases between the two ends. CDR3 sequence (DNA): TGTGCCAGCAGCCACTCTTTCGGGGAAGAGACCCAGTACTTC. It yields the protein CASSHSFGEETQYF.

This clone was counted a few times. The J gene is TRBJ1-2, the V gene TRBV5-1; TRBD1 aligns across 8 bases. Trimming removed 4 bases from V and 4 bases from J; junction bases left unmatched: 18. Germline V gives CDR1 SGHRS, CDR2 YFSETQ. This CDR3 contains 18 residues. The CDR3 loop is CASSPLISGGGPAYGYTF. The CDR3 region has the DNA TGCGCCAGCAGCCCACTGATATCAGGGGGCGGGCCGGCCTATGGCTACACCTTC.

The rearrangement joins TRBV24-1 to TRBJ2-1, with 9 positions matching TRBD2. V was clipped by 4 bases and J by 7 bases; unmatched bases: 19. Germline values: CDR1 KGHDR, CDR2 SFDVKD. There are 19 residues in the CDR3. CDR3 nucleotide sequence: TGTGCCACCAGTGACTCACAGGCTAGCGGGGCCTTGGGGTGGAATGAGCAGTTCTTC. It codes for CATSDSQASGALGWNEQFF.

This chain links TRBV28 with TRBJ2-7, with unresolved D. Deletions cut 6 bases from V and 0 bases from J, with 12 bases between. This CDR3 region has 14 residues. Looked up from germline, CDR1 is MDHEN and CDR2 is SYDVKM. CDR3 nucleotide sequence: TGTGCCAGCAGGTCCACAGTCAGCTCCTACGAGCAGTACTTC. Its translation is CASRSTVSSYEQYF.

The chain carries TRBV5-4 and TRBJ1-1, with D maybe TRBD1 (5 bases). V lost 5 bases and J 5 bases, leaving 22 bases between the germline ends. This CDR3 has 16 amino acids. The germline gives CDR1 SGHNT, CDR2 YYREEE (reference sequence). The CDR3 nucleotides read TGTGCCAGCAGGAATTGGTGGAGGGGAAGGAATACTGAAGCTTTCTTT. Translated, it gives CASRNWWRGRNTEAFF. Based on the CDR3 plus reference TRBV5-4 and TRBJ1-1, the full variable domain is ETGVTQSPTHLIKTRGQQVTLRCSSQSGHNTVSWYQQALGQGPQFIFQYYREEENGRGNFPPRFSGLQFPNYSSELNVNALELDDSALYLCASRNWWRGRNTEAFFGQGTRLTVV.

This chain links TRBV2 with TRBJ2-2, with D tentatively TRBD1 (8 bases). V was clipped by 4 bases and J by 6 bases, with 18 bases between them. CDR1 and CDR2 from the germline V gene are SNHLY and FYNNEI. The CDR3 consists of 16 residues. CDR3 in amino acids: CASSVFVTGGAGELFF. For the CDR3, the DNA is TGTGCCAGCAGTGTCTTCGTAACAGGGGGGGCCGGGGAGCTGTTTTTT. The full variable domain, rest sourced from reference TRBV2 and TRBJ2-2, is EPEVTQTPSHQVTQMGQEVILRCVPISNHLYFYWYRQILGQKVEFLVSFYNNEISEKSEIFDDQFSVERPDGSNFTLKIRSTKLEDSAMYFCASSVFVTGGAGELFFGEGSRLTVL.

The J gene is TRBJ1-5, the V gene TRBV7-8; D is uncertain. Germline lookup yields CDR1 SGHVS and CDR2 FQNEAQ. The V and J ends lost 5 bases and 3 bases respectively, with 5 bases between them. This CDR3 has 12 amino acids. The DNA of the CDR3 is TGTGCCAGCAGCCTATACAATCAGCCCCAGCATTTT. It specifies CASSLYNQPQHF.

The chain is built from TRBV21-1 and TRBJ2-5; no DNA check was done on the table's D call, TRBD1. TRBV21-1 corresponds to a pseudogene. The CDR3 spans 18 residues. The CDR3 spells CASSKSEDTGKYQETQYF. CDR3 nucleotides: TGTGCCAGCAGCAAATCTGAGGACACAGGGAAGTACCAAGAGACCCAGTACTTC.

This sequence joins TRBV2 and TRBJ2-7; TRBD2 matches at 10 bases. Per germline, CDR1 SNHLY and CDR2 FYNNEI. With V trimmed by 4 bases and J by 8 bases, 8 bases remained unmatched. This CDR3 contains 14 residues. The CDR3 here is CASSGGTSALQQYF. For the CDR3, the DNA is TGTGCCAGCAGTGGCGGGACTAGCGCTCTCCAGCAGTACTTC.

This sequence joins TRBV10-1 and TRBJ2-7, with D unclear. The CDR3 extends over 17 amino acids. Trimming cost V 0 bases and J 1 base, with 16 bases left between them. Per the germline V gene, CDR1 is WNHNN and CDR2 is SYGVQD (reference sequence). This CDR3 reads CASSESAVGWKSYEQYF. In nucleotides, the CDR3 is TGCGCCAGCAGTGAGTCGGCTGTGGGCTGGAAATCCTACGAGCAGTACTTC.

The chain recombines TRBV9 with TRBJ1-4; D unclear. The germline gives CDR1 SGDLS, CDR2 YYNGEE. Trimming stripped 0 bases from V and 5 bases from J, with 8 bases between. There are 14 residues in the CDR3. The CDR3 sequence is CASSVGGLNEKLFF. CDR3 nucleotide sequence: TGTGCCAGCAGCGTAGGAGGTCTAAATGAAAAACTGTTTTTT.

This chain links TRBV10-3 with TRBJ2-2; 7 nucleotides align to TRBD2. The CDR3 contains 16 residues. Germline V gives CDR1 ENHRY, CDR2 SYGVKD. J was trimmed by 5 bases and V by 4 bases; bases with no gene match: 10. The CDR3: CAISAAAGRGTGELFF. Written as DNA, the CDR3 is TGTGCCATCAGTGCTGCGGCGGGGCGGGGGACCGGGGAGCTGTTTTTT.

The rearrangement uses TRBV5-4 and TRBJ1-4; D may be TRBD1 (5 bases). Trimming pared 0 bases from V and 5 bases from J, leaving 14 bases between. The CDR3 loop spans 16 amino acids. Germline CDR1 reads SGHNT; CDR2 reads YYREEE (reference sequence). Here the CDR3 reads CASSLGGHYGNEKLFF. The CDR3 nucleotides are TGTGCCAGCAGCTTGGGAGGACATTATGGAAATGAAAAACTGTTTTTT.

This clone was observed a single time. The gene calls are TRBV2 and TRBJ2-1; 9 bases align to TRBD1. V lost 6 bases and J lost 4; bases outside the gene matches: 7. There are 15 residues in the CDR3. Germline lookup yields CDR1 SNHLY and CDR2 FYNNEI. The CDR3 is CASSLQGAAYNEQFF. Written as DNA, the CDR3 is TGTGCCAGCAGCTTACAGGGGGCTGCTTACAATGAGCAGTTCTTC.

The rearrangement uses TRBV28 and TRBJ1-5; 7 bases are shared with TRBD1. Unmatched junction bases numbered 4, after V lost 5 bases and J lost 6 bases. The CDR3 length is 13 residues. Germline V lookup: CDR1 MDHEN, CDR2 SYDVKM. CDR3 residues: CASSDRVGQPQHF. CDR3 nucleotides: TGTGCCAGCAGTGACAGGGTCGGTCAGCCCCAGCATTTT.

This chain's CDR3 is CASSFQEAGNQPQHF. The CDR3 DNA is TGTGCCAGCAGCTTCCAGGAGGCAGGCAATCAGCCCCAGCATTTT. The rearrangement joins TRBV5-5 to TRBJ1-5; D is unclear. Trimming left V 2 bases short and J 2 bases short, with 11 bases between. CDR3 length: 15 amino acids. CDR1 and CDR2 from the germline V gene are SGHKS and YYEKEE (reference sequence).